This entry lists 10 T cell receptor beta chains sequenced from one sample in a study of T cell responses to AZD1222 COVID-19 vaccine. Generated by immunoSEQ multiplex PCR, the TCRdb table keeps only in-frame clones and is missing some. Of about 110,000 clones listed, 85% to 90% are singletons. The source material was peripheral blood, sampled on day 0 of AZD1222 vaccination. The receptors were sampled from an adult in good health.

The chain is built from TRBV4-2 and TRBJ2-7; 11 bases map to TRBD2. CDR1 and CDR2 from the germline V gene are LGHNA and YNFKEQ. This CDR3 is built from 17 residues. The V gene end was trimmed by 0 bases and the J gene end by 5 bases; junction bases not matched to a gene: 9. In DNA form, the CDR3 reads TGTGCCAGCAGCCAAGATCTTTTGGGGACTAGCGGAAACGAGCAGTACTTC. Residues: CASSQDLLGTSGNEQYF.

With respect to this clone: This specimen includes other DNA sequences encoding the same CDR3. V is TRBV30 and J is TRBJ1-2, with D uncertain. CDR1 and CDR2 from the germline V gene are GTSNPN and SVGIG (reference sequence). The V and J ends lost 0 bases and 5 bases respectively, with 10 bases between them. The CDR3 runs to 13 residues. The CDR3 coding sequence is TGTGCCTGGAGTGTAGGGCCGACGTATGGCTACACCTTC. It is translated as CAWSVGPTYGYTF.

This chain connects TRBV4-1 to TRBJ1-3, with unresolved D. Germline V lookup: CDR1 MGHRA, CDR2 YSYEKL. The length of the CDR3 is 14 residues. The V end lost 5 bases, the J end lost 4 bases, and 12 bases lay between the germline ends. The CDR3 here is CASSYSVGGNTIYF. In DNA form, the CDR3 reads TGCGCCAGCAGCTACTCGGTGGGAGGAAACACCATATATTTT.

Written as DNA, the CDR3 is TGTGCCACTTACCCCACTGAAGCTTTCTTT. Translating gives CATYPTEAFF. This chain joins TRBV24-1 and TRBJ1-1; no clear D gene. The CDR3 has 10 amino acids. V was trimmed by 10 bases and J by 4 bases, leaving 6 bases between them. Germline V gene lookup returns CDR1 KGHDR and CDR2 SFDVKD.

This clone came up once. This chain joins TRBV10-3 and TRBJ1-1, with 8 bases identical to TRBD1. V lost 0 bases to trimming and J lost 7 bases; unmatched junction nucleotides: 7. This CDR3 has 15 residues. CDR1 and CDR2 from the germline V gene are ENHRY and SYGVKD. CDR3 sequence reads: CAISESAGGGGEAFF. In nucleotides, the CDR3 is TGTGCCATCAGTGAGTCTGCAGGGGGCGGTGGTGAAGCTTTCTTT.

In nucleotides, the CDR3 is TGTGCCAGCAGCTTAGGTTGGGGTCGGGGGGAAAAACTGTTTTTT. This translates into CASSLGWGRGEKLFF. The V and J genes are TRBV7-2 and TRBJ1-4, with D possibly TRBD1 on 5 matching bases. CDR1 is SGHTA, CDR2 FQGNSA, per germline. The CDR3 has 15 residues. Trimming stripped 1 base from V and 8 bases from J, with 14 bases between.

This chain joins TRBV5-6 and TRBJ1-5; no reliable D call. This CDR3 comprises 16 residues. CDR1 and CDR2 (germline): SGHDT, YYEEEE. V gave up 0 bases and J gave up 6 bases, with 16 bases separating them. The CDR3 here is CASSLASGMGSQPQHF. The CDR3 DNA is TGTGCCAGCAGCTTGGCTTCAGGTATGGGTAGTCAGCCCCAGCATTTT.

The gene calls are TRBV9 and TRBJ2-1; TRBD2 agrees at 9 bases. Germline-derived CDR1 and CDR2 are SGDLS and YYNGEE. Germline trimming cut 1 base from V and 4 bases from J; bases unmatched to any gene: 3. This CDR3 comprises 15 residues. CDR3 sequence (DNA): TGTGCCAGCAGCGTACGACTAGCGGCATACAATGAGCAGTTCTTC. Residues: CASSVRLAAYNEQFF.

This clone was picked up a small number of times. The CDR3 loop reads CASTRQGSRTEAFF. The DNA for the CDR3 is TGTGCCAGTACTCGACAGGGGTCGAGGACTGAAGCTTTCTTT. The rearrangement uses TRBV19 and TRBJ1-1, with 8 bases identical to TRBD1. This CDR3 has 14 amino acids. Germline loops: CDR1 LNHDA, CDR2 SQIVND (reference sequence). V lost 7 bases to trimming and J lost 5 bases; unmatched junction nucleotides: 9.

V and J are TRBV6-5 and TRBJ2-7; no clear D gene. The CDR3 is made up of 11 amino acids. Germline V gene sequence: CDR1 MNHEY, CDR2 SVGAGI. The V gene lost 5 bases and the J gene lost 2 bases, with 4 bases spanning the gap. Written as DNA, the CDR3 is TGTGCCAGCAGTCCCACCTACGAGCAGTACTTC. Its protein product is CASSPTYEQYF.